This T cell receptor (beta chain) was identified during a study of glioma-infiltrating T cells after dendritic cell vaccination. Study summary: Monocyte-derived dendritic cells, cultured six to seven days with IL-4 and GM-CSF, were pulsed with autologous tumor lysate. Study-level results: Complete blood and tumor specimen sets were limited to few patients.

As concerns this clone: Antigen specificity is unknown.

TCRB CDR3 was amplified from 2 ug genomic DNA or less. Primers: 60 V beta forward and 13 J beta reverse. The method was immunoSEQ multiplex PCR; TCRdb's version includes in-frame clones alone and lacks a portion of them. This sample has more than 100,000 clones, with roughly 76% found just once. The starting material was blood, obtained before dendritic cell vaccination. This receptor was identified in a human donor with glioblastoma.

CDR3 region: CASSPLGAGESNTGELFF. CDR3 bases: TGTGCCAGCAGCCCATTGGGGGCAGGGGAATCGAACACCGGGGAGCTGTTTTTT. V and J are TRBV5-4 and TRBJ2-2; a possible D gene is TRBD1 (6 bases). CDR1 and CDR2 (germline): SGHNT, YYREEE (reference sequence). This CDR3 contains 18 residues. The V end lost 4 bases, the J end lost 0 bases, and 19 bases lay between the germline ends.